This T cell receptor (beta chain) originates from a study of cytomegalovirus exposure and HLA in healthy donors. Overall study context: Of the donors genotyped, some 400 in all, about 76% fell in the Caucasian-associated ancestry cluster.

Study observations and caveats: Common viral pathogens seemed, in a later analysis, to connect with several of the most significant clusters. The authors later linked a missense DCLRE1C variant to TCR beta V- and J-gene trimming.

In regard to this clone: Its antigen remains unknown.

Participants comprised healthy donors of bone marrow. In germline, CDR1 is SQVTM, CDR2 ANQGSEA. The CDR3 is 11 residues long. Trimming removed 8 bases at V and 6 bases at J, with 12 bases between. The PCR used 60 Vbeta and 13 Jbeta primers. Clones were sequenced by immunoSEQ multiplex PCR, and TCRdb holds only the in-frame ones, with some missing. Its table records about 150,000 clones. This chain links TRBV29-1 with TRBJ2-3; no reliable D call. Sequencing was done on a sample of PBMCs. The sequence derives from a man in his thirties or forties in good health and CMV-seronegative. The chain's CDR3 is CSLMRGDTQYF. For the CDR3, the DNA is TGCAGCCTCATGAGAGGTGATACGCAGTATTTT.